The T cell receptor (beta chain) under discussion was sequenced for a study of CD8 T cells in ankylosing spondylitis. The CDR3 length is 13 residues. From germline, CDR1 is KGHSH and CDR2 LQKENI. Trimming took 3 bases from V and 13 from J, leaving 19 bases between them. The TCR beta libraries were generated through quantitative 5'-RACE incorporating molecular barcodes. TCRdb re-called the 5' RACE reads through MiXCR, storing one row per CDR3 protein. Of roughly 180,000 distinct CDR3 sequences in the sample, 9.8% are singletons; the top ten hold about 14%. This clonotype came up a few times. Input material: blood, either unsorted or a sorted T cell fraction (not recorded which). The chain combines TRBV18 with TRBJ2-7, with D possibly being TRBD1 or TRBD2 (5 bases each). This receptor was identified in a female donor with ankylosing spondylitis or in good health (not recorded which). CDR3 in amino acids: CASSPSSGTDIYF. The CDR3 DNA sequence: TGTGCCAGCTCACCCTCATCCGGGACCGATATATACTTC.